The 31 T cell receptor beta chains presented below share a single source sample, sequenced in a study of graft-versus-host responses after intestinal transplantation. These receptors have no identified antigens. Using immunoSEQ multiplex PCR, the repertoire was profiled, and TCRdb retains in-frame clones only, with some absent. The sample carries approximately 100,000 clones, over 85% recorded once. The sequencing used unstimulated CD8+ T cells sorted from spleen or lymph node cells, collected before intestinal transplant. These receptor sequences come from a human donor who received an intestinal transplant.

The V call is TRBV10-3, the J call TRBJ1-1, with 9 bases lining up with TRBD1. The CDR3 has 17 residues. V was pared by 5 bases and J by 0 bases, with 10 bases of the junction left unmatched. Looked up from germline, CDR1 is ENHRY and CDR2 is SYGVKD. This chain's CDR3 is CAISSRQGEGMNTEAFF. The CDR3 DNA follows: TGTGCCATCAGTAGCAGACAGGGGGAGGGAATGAACACTGAAGCTTTCTTT.

The V call is TRBV7-8, the J call TRBJ1-1; no clear D gene. Deletions cut 4 bases from V and 1 base from J, with 4 bases between. Germline V gene data show CDR1 as SGHVS and CDR2 as FQNEAQ. This CDR3 is 12 amino acids long. The CDR3 DNA reads TGTGCCAGCAGCTACCCGAACACTGAAGCTTTCTTT. The encoded protein is CASSYPNTEAFF.

The rearrangement uses TRBV4-1 and TRBJ2-1, with D perhaps matching TRBD2 (5 bases). Between the trimmed V and J ends, which lost 2 bases and 8 bases, there was a span of 10 bases. There are 13 residues in the CDR3. From germline, CDR1 is MGHRA and CDR2 YSYEKL. The CDR3 nucleotides are TGCGCCAGCAGCCAAATAGAGGGTCATGAGCAGTTCTTC. Amino acids: CASSQIEGHEQFF.

This clone has a single count. The gene calls are TRBV27 and TRBJ1-2, with TRBD1 matching 7 bases. There are 16 residues in the CDR3. Per the germline V gene, CDR1 is MNHEY and CDR2 is SMNVEV (reference sequence). V was pared by 2 bases and J by 8 bases, with 14 bases of the junction left unmatched. The CDR3 bases are TGTGCCAGCAGTTTACTCTTTGGGACAGCGGCGGGAGGCTACACCTTC. Protein: CASSLLFGTAAGGYTF.

This chain uses TRBV13 with TRBJ1-2; weak D call: TRBD1 (6 bases). The V end was cut by 5 bases, the J end by 6 bases, with 19 bases between. This CDR3 contains 15 residues. In germline, CDR1 is PRHDT, CDR2 FYEKMQ (reference sequence). CDR3 sequence: CASSAQDSTTDGYTF. The CDR3, as DNA: TGTGCCAGCAGCGCCCAGGACAGTACCACCGATGGCTACACCTTC.

This clone occurred once. V is TRBV6-6 and J is TRBJ2-7; D gene ambiguous. V was shortened by 9 bases and J by 3 bases, with 3 bases between the two germline ends. The length of the CDR3 is 9 residues. From germline, CDR1 is MNHNY and CDR2 SVGAGI (reference sequence). The CDR3 bases are TGTGCCAGTGACTACGAGCAGTACTTC. Its protein product is CASDYEQYF.

The rearrangement joins TRBV5-1 to TRBJ2-7; no definite D call. The V gene lost 2 bases and the J gene lost 2 bases, with 8 bases spanning the gap. Germline V lookup: CDR1 SGHRS, CDR2 YFSETQ. This CDR3 contains 13 residues. CDR3 coding DNA: TGCGCCAGCAGCTTTGTCAGCACCTACGAGCAGTACTTC. Amino acid sequence: CASSFVSTYEQYF.

The chain combines TRBV5-6 with TRBJ1-4; a possible D gene is TRBD1 (6 bases). Germline lookup yields CDR1 SGHDT and CDR2 YYEEEE. The V and J ends lost 4 bases and 4 bases respectively, with 11 bases between them. This CDR3 contains 14 residues. CDR3 sequence: CASSVDSLNEKLFF. The CDR3 nucleotides are TGTGCCAGCAGCGTGGACAGCCTTAATGAAAAACTGTTTTTT.

This clone has a single count. V is TRBV7-9 and J is TRBJ2-7, with D maybe TRBD1 (5 bases). Germline V gives CDR1 SEHNR, CDR2 FQNEAQ (reference sequence). This CDR3 is 13 amino acids long. With 5 bases removed from V and 2 bases from J, the gap between germline ends came to 10 bases. The CDR3 sequence is CASSLTDPYEQYF. The CDR3 coding sequence is TGTGCCAGCAGCCTGACAGATCCCTACGAGCAGTACTTC.

The V call is TRBV19, the J call TRBJ2-7; unclear D gene. CDR1 and CDR2 from the germline V gene are LNHDA and SQIVND (reference sequence). The V end lost 5 bases, the J end lost 4 bases, and 18 bases lay between the germline ends. CDR3 length equals 15 residues. For the CDR3, the DNA is TGTGCCAGTAGTCTCGACTCCACACACCTTTACGAGCAGTACTTC. Translation: CASSLDSTHLYEQYF.

This sequence joins TRBV4-1 and TRBJ2-7; D possibly corresponds to TRBD1 (6 bases). V was clipped by 1 base and J by 5 bases, with 9 bases between them. CDR1 MGHRA and CDR2 YSYEKL come from the germline V gene. This CDR3 has 13 amino acids. This chain's CDR3 is CASSQAGQNEQYF. The CDR3 nucleotides are TGCGCCAGCAGCCAAGCCGGACAGAACGAGCAGTACTTC.

This clone was seen a single time. V usage is TRBV5-1 and J usage is TRBJ2-1; D possibly matches TRBD1 or TRBD2 (6 bases each). CDR1 is SGHRS, CDR2 YFSETQ, per germline. This CDR3 region has 15 residues. V shed 4 bases and J shed 8 bases, with 19 bases lying between them. The CDR3 region is CASSDGGGVWYEQFF. The CDR3 nucleotides read TGCGCCAGCAGCGATGGGGGCGGGGTGTGGTATGAGCAGTTCTTC.

The genes are TRBV7-2 and TRBJ1-1; D not resolved. The CDR3 is 13 amino acids. V gave up 5 bases and J gave up 6 bases, with 13 bases separating them. In germline, CDR1 is SGHTA, CDR2 FQGNSA. CDR3 DNA sequence: TGTGCCAGCAGCCCTTTTGACGGATCTGAAGCTTTCTTT. Amino acid sequence: CASSPFDGSEAFF. The full variable domain, completed using reference TRBV7-2 and TRBJ1-1, is GAGVSQSPSNKVTEKGKDVELRCDPISGHTALYWYRQSLGQGLEFLIYFQGNSAPDKSGLPSDRFSAERTGGSVSTLTIQRTQQEDSAVYLCASSPFDGSEAFFGQGTRLTVV.

The chain employs TRBV14 and TRBJ2-3; 9 bases are a match to TRBD2. In germline, CDR1 is SGHDN, CDR2 FVKESK. The CDR3 is made up of 17 amino acids. The J segment lost 5 bases and the V segment lost 0 bases, leaving 9 bases of the junction unmatched. This CDR3 is CASSQELAGVFEDTQYF. The CDR3 DNA is TGTGCCAGCAGCCAAGAGTTAGCGGGGGTGTTTGAAGATACGCAGTATTTT.

The chain uses TRBV7-9 and TRBJ2-2, with 7 bases lining up with TRBD2. The CDR3 spans 17 residues. Germline V gene data show CDR1 as SEHNR and CDR2 as FQNEAQ (reference sequence). V lost 6 bases to trimming and J lost 12 bases; unmatched junction nucleotides: 22. The CDR3, as DNA: TGTGCCAGCAGTTTTCCCAGACCCGGGAGGCGGAGTCTCAAGCTGTTTTTT. Its protein is CASSFPRPGRRSLKLFF.

The table lists this clone with a count of one. The junction and the germline gene differ at one end; a read error may be behind it. Here the CDR3 reads CASSDRDGNTEGYF. The CDR3 DNA is TGCGCCAGCAGCGACCGGGACGGGAACACTGAAGGGTACTTT. The chain couples TRBV4-1 to TRBJ1-1; D might be TRBD1 (5 bases). The CDR3 has 14 residues. Germline loops: CDR1 MGHRA, CDR2 YSYEKL.

This chain joins TRBV7-8 and TRBJ2-7; TRBD1 aligns across 8 bases. CDR3 length: 13 amino acids. The germline CDR1 and CDR2 sequences are SGHVS and FQNEAQ. Trimming took 5 bases from V and 3 from J; bases not matched to a gene: 3. Here the CDR3 DNA reads TGTGCCAGCAGCGCGACAGGGGACTACGAGCAGTACTTC. Translation gives CASSATGDYEQYF.

V and J are TRBV11-3 and TRBJ1-6, with 7 positions matching TRBD1. V lost 6 bases to trimming and J lost 9 bases; unmatched junction nucleotides: 11. Germline CDR1 reads SGHNT; CDR2 reads YENEEA. The CDR3 spans 15 residues. In DNA form, the CDR3 reads TGTGCCAGCAGGGGCCGGGACAGCGATGGTTCACCCCTCCACTTT. It translates to CASRGRDSDGSPLHF.

This chain uses TRBV4-2 with TRBJ2-2, with D perhaps TRBD2 (5 bases). Germline V gives CDR1 LGHNA, CDR2 YNFKEQ. This CDR3 spans 18 amino acids. The V end was cut by 4 bases, the J end by 0 bases, with 18 bases between. As DNA, the CDR3 is TGTGCCAGCAGCCCTCCCGGGGTGGTTGGGACGAACACCGGGGAGCTGTTTTTT. Its protein product is CASSPPGVVGTNTGELFF.

The genes are TRBV4-1 and TRBJ1-3; D remains ambiguous. The V end was cut by 1 base, the J end by 0 bases, with 4 bases between. The CDR3 is made up of 14 amino acids. The germline V gene has CDR1 MGHRA and CDR2 YSYEKL. The CDR3 bases are TGCGCCAGCAGCCAAGTCAGCTCTGGAAACACCATATATTTT. This sequence encodes CASSQVSSGNTIYF.

The sample holds one count of this clone. The chain couples TRBV6-5 to TRBJ2-7, with no clear D. CDR3 size: 14 residues. Trimming took off 5 bases at V and 4 bases at J, with 15 bases between the two ends. CDR1 is MNHEY and CDR2 is SVGAGI in the germline V gene. CDR3 nucleotides: TGTGCCAGCAGTCCCAGATACCCGATTTACGAGCAGTACTTC. Its translation: CASSPRYPIYEQYF.

The chain is built from TRBV7-9 and TRBJ1-2; TRBD1 might be the D (5 bases). The CDR3 consists of 10 residues. V was cut by 5 bases and J by 8 bases, with 6 bases left in between. Germline CDR1 SEHNR, CDR2 FQNEAQ (reference sequence). The CDR3 loop reads CASSGGGYTF. DNA of the CDR3: TGTGCCAGCAGCGGGGGGGGCTACACCTTC. The full variable domain, with the rest looked up from reference TRBV7-9 and TRBJ1-2, is DTGVSQNPRHKITKRGQNVTFRCDPISEHNRLYWYRQTLGQGPEFLTYFQNEAQLEKSRLLSDRFSAERPKGSFSTLEIQRTEQGDSAMYLCASSGGGYTFGSGTRLTVV.

This chain uses TRBV29-1 with TRBJ2-5, with D perhaps given as TRBD1 or TRBD2 (5 bases each). Trimming stripped 2 bases from V and 1 base from J, with 14 bases between. Germline V lookup: CDR1 SQVTM, CDR2 ANQGSEA. The CDR3 loop spans 15 amino acids. This chain's CDR3 is CSVEPSRVAQETQYF. The CDR3 DNA reads TGCAGCGTTGAACCTAGCAGGGTTGCCCAAGAGACCCAGTACTTC.

The table lists this clone with a count of one. The chain recombines TRBV19 with TRBJ2-7, with 10 bases lining up with TRBD1. The V gene's germline CDR1 is LNHDA and CDR2 SQIVND (reference sequence). The CDR3 runs 17 residues. The V and J ends lost 5 bases and 5 bases, in that order; junction bases with no gene match: 15. CDR3 in amino acids: CASSSGTGEFQFHEQYF. CDR3 coding DNA: TGTGCCAGTAGTTCCGGGACAGGGGAATTTCAGTTCCACGAGCAGTACTTC.

The chain couples TRBV5-6 to TRBJ2-4; D gene ambiguous. V lost 0 bases to trimming and J lost 9 bases, with 22 bases between them. This CDR3 spans 17 amino acids. CDR1 and CDR2 from the germline V gene are SGHDT and YYEEEE. CDR3 in DNA: TGTGCCAGCAGCTTGGGAAGGTGGGGTCTAGACCCAGGCATTCAGTACTTC. Translating it yields CASSLGRWGLDPGIQYF.

This chain joins TRBV6-6 and TRBJ1-1; 8 bases match TRBD1. Germline V gene sequence: CDR1 MNHNY, CDR2 SVGAGI (reference sequence). V shed 0 bases and J 5 bases; nucleotides not matched to a gene: 2. This CDR3 has 14 residues. This CDR3 is CASSYSQGATEAFF. The CDR3 bases are TGTGCCAGCAGTTACTCGCAGGGGGCGACTGAAGCTTTCTTT.

The chain joins TRBV10-3 to TRBJ1-1, with 8 bases identical to TRBD1. V lost 3 bases and J lost 3; bases outside the gene matches: 3. The CDR3 length is 14 residues. Germline CDR1 ENHRY, CDR2 SYGVKD. CDR3 loop: CAISDGTGYTEAFF. Here the CDR3 DNA reads TGTGCCATCAGTGATGGGACAGGATACACTGAAGCTTTCTTT.

By share, this clone counts as medium-sized. The chain employs TRBV2 and TRBJ2-1; a possible D gene is TRBD2 (5 bases). Germline CDR1 reads SNHLY; CDR2 reads FYNNEI. The CDR3 runs 13 residues. Trimming left V 5 bases short and J 5 bases short, with 10 bases between. The CDR3 bases are TGTGCCAGCAGTAATACAGCGGACAATGAGCAGTTCTTC. It is translated as CASSNTADNEQFF.

The gene calls are TRBV5-8 and TRBJ2-1, with 7 positions matching TRBD1. V was pared by 1 base and J by 3 bases, with 7 bases of the junction left unmatched. The germline gives CDR1 SGHTS, CDR2 YDEGEE. This CDR3 has 16 residues. The CDR3 DNA follows: TGTGCCAGCAGCTTGTGGGCAGGGGGTGTCTACAATGAGCAGTTCTTC. It translates to CASSLWAGGVYNEQFF.

There are a few counts of this clone. V is TRBV4-2 and J is TRBJ1-3; D is ambiguous. The V gene lost 3 bases and the J gene lost 1 base, with 19 bases spanning the gap. This CDR3 contains 18 residues. Germline V gene sequence: CDR1 LGHNA, CDR2 YNFKEQ. The CDR3, as DNA: TGTGCCAGCAGCCAGAATCAGATCCTAGACCTATCTGGAAACACCATATATTTT. This encodes CASSQNQILDLSGNTIYF.

A single count supports this clone. V and J are TRBV9 and TRBJ2-2; D may be TRBD2 (6 bases). Trimming removed 0 bases at V and 7 bases at J, with 13 bases between. This CDR3 is 15 amino acids long. Germline V gene data show CDR1 as SGDLS and CDR2 as YYNGEE. As DNA, the CDR3 is TGTGCCAGCAGCGTAGGTCTCCTGGAGGGCGGGGAGCTGTTTTTT. This encodes CASSVGLLEGGELFF.